These 22 T cell receptor beta chains originate from one sample sequenced in a study of CD4 T cells in relation to SARS-CoV-2 and coronaviruses (dated by TCRdb to the early 2020s). These receptors lack a known antigen. Library preparation was by the immunoSEQ multiplex PCR assay. Imported from immuneACCESS, the table was reduced by TCRdb to in-frame sequences with V and J called. These copies leave out some clones; in studies compared against another copy, an unresolved V gene accounts for under half, and the cause of the remainder is not known. This sample comprises 35,000 to 40,000 clones, 60% to 80% of them detected only once. Over 20% of the sample is in the top ten clones. Sequencing used memory CD4+ T cells from PBMCs, cultured in vitro. According to the study, the label for this sample's cell subset or site signals: memory (non-naive) CD4+ T cells. These TCRs come from an adult with COVID-19.

This clone was counted between two and nine times. This CDR3 reads CASSLPGHQREKLFF. The CDR3 region has the DNA TGTGCCAGCTCACTACCGGGACACCAAAGGGAAAAACTGTTTTTT. The rearrangement links TRBV18 to TRBJ1-4, with D possibly being TRBD1 (6 bases). Trimming cost V 4 bases and J 8 bases, with 17 bases left between them. The CDR3 is made up of 15 amino acids. Germline assignment: CDR1 KGHSH and CDR2 LQKENI. Full variable domain (missing parts from reference TRBV18 and TRBJ1-4): NAGVMQNPRHLVRRRGQEARLRCSPMKGHSHVYWYRQLPEEGLKFMVYLQKENIIDESGMPKERFSAEFPKEGPSILRIQQVVRGDSAAYFCASSLPGHQREKLFFGSGTQLSVL.

The gene calls are TRBV4-1 and TRBJ1-2; maybe TRBD1 (5 bases). The CDR3 extends over 17 amino acids. V was trimmed by 5 bases and J by 0 bases, leaving 19 bases between them. Per the germline V gene, CDR1 is MGHRA and CDR2 is YSYEKL. The CDR3 spells CASSDTGRLGANYGYTF. As DNA, the CDR3 is TGCGCCAGCAGCGATACAGGACGCCTGGGGGCTAACTATGGCTACACCTTC.

This CDR3 reads CASGRDRNEKLFF. CDR3 in DNA: TGTGCCAGCGGACGGGACAGAAATGAAAAACTGTTTTTT. V usage is TRBV7-2 and J usage is TRBJ1-4; TRBD1 aligns across 7 bases. This CDR3 spans 13 amino acids. J lost 5 bases, V lost 8 bases, and 5 bases had no gene match. The germline gives CDR1 SGHTA, CDR2 FQGNSA.

This clone was counted between two and nine times. The rearrangement links TRBV5-1 to TRBJ2-7; TRBD1 agrees at 8 bases. The V segment lost 1 base and the J segment 6 bases; nucleotides outside the gene matches: 12. The CDR3 runs 16 residues. Germline V gene sequence: CDR1 SGHRS, CDR2 YFSETQ. CDR3 region: CASSLWLDRATSEQYF. The CDR3 DNA sequence: TGCGCCAGCAGCTTGTGGCTGGACAGGGCCACATCCGAGCAGTACTTC.

This clone was picked up one time. This same CDR3 is encoded by further DNA sequences in the sample. The rearrangement uses TRBV7-3 and TRBJ2-6, with 7 bases lining up with TRBD2. The V and J ends lost 6 bases and 2 bases, in that order; junction bases with no gene match: 7. Germline V gene sequence: CDR1 SGHTA, CDR2 FQGTGA. The CDR3 loop spans 16 amino acids. The CDR3 coding sequence is TGTGCCAGCAGTCTTTCGGCGGGGGCTGGGGCCAACGTCCTGACTTTC. This encodes CASSLSAGAGANVLTF.

The chain uses TRBV18 and TRBJ1-4; D remains unclear. Trimming cost V 3 bases and J 2 bases, with 7 bases left between them. Germline assignment: CDR1 KGHSH and CDR2 LQKENI. This CDR3 contains 14 residues. CDR3 region: CASSPMATNEKLFF. The CDR3 DNA reads as TGTGCCAGCTCACCCATGGCCACTAATGAAAAACTGTTTTTT.

V usage is TRBV14 and J usage is TRBJ2-4, with TRBD1 matching over 9 bases. Trimming took 0 bases from V and 6 from J; bases not matched to a gene: 30. Germline V lookup: CDR1 SGHDN, CDR2 FVKESK. The CDR3 has 24 residues. CDR3 in DNA: TGTGCCAGCAGCCAAGACTCCGCCCCACACCTCGGGACAGGGCCGGGGGCCCAGGGAAACATTCAGTACTTC. Amino acid sequence: CASSQDSAPHLGTGPGAQGNIQYF.

This chain joins TRBV28 and TRBJ1-6, with a tentative D call TRBD1 (5 bases). The CDR3 loop spans 14 amino acids. Germline V gives CDR1 MDHEN, CDR2 SYDVKM. V lost 7 bases to trimming and J lost 10 bases, with 17 bases between them. The CDR3 here is CASKDTPRGSPLHF. Here the CDR3 DNA reads TGTGCCAGCAAAGACACCCCTCGGGGCTCACCCCTCCACTTT. Combining the CDR3 with reference TRBV28 and TRBJ1-6 gives the whole variable domain DVKVTQSSRYLVKRTGEKVFLECVQDMDHENMFWYRQDPGLGLRLIYFSYDVKMKEKGDIPEGYSVSREKKERFSLILESASTNQTSMYLCASKDTPRGSPLHFGNGTRLTVT.

The J gene is TRBJ2-1, the V gene TRBV7-8; 7 bases fit TRBD1. The CDR3 has 13 residues. J lost 9 bases, V lost 5 bases, and 7 bases had no gene match. Per the germline V gene, CDR1 is SGHVS and CDR2 is FQNEAQ. The CDR3 region has the DNA TGTGCCAGCAGCCCCACCCCAGGGGGTGAGCAGTTCTTC. Protein sequence: CASSPTPGGEQFF.

The chain links TRBV4-1 to TRBJ2-1, with 9 bases fitting TRBD2. V lost 3 bases to trimming and J lost 2 bases; unmatched junction nucleotides: 11. CDR1 is MGHRA and CDR2 is YSYEKL in the germline V gene. The CDR3 loop spans 18 amino acids. The CDR3 here is CASSQSNALAGPYNEQFF. CDR3 nucleotides: TGCGCCAGCAGCCAGTCCAACGCTCTAGCGGGACCCTACAATGAGCAGTTCTTC.

The rearrangement uses TRBV5-4 and TRBJ2-1, with 14 bases aligning to TRBD2. Germline assignment: CDR1 SGHNT and CDR2 YYREEE (reference sequence). The ends lost 4 bases at V and 4 bases at J; junction bases unmatched: 7. This CDR3 comprises 17 residues. CDR3 coding DNA: TGTGCCAGCAGCCCAAGGACTAGCGGGAGGTTTTACAATGAGCAGTTCTTC. It specifies CASSPRTSGRFYNEQFF.

The V and J genes are TRBV19 and TRBJ1-5; no definite D call. In germline, CDR1 is LNHDA, CDR2 SQIVND (reference sequence). The CDR3 contains 15 residues. V lost 3 bases to trimming and J lost 2 bases, with 11 bases between them. CDR3 sequence (DNA): TGTGCCAGTAGTATGTCCGCGTGGGGCAATCAGCCCCAGCATTTT. Protein: CASSMSAWGNQPQHF.

V usage is TRBV19 and J usage is TRBJ2-1; 7 bases match TRBD2. The length of the CDR3 is 13 residues. Per germline, CDR1 LNHDA and CDR2 SQIVND (reference sequence). V shed 7 bases and J 9 bases; nucleotides not matched to a gene: 9. CDR3 DNA sequence: TGTGCCAGTAAGGTAGCGGGCGGGGGTGAGCAGTTCTTC. Translated: CASKVAGGGEQFF. Based on the CDR3 plus reference TRBV19 and TRBJ2-1, the full variable domain is DGGITQSPKYLFRKEGQNVTLSCEQNLNHDAMYWYRQDPGQGLRLIYYSQIVNDFQKGDIAEGYSVSREKKESFPLTVTSAQKNPTAFYLCASKVAGGGEQFFGPGTRLTVL.

The chain carries TRBV6-4 and TRBJ1-1; D is uncertain. Germline V gives CDR1 MRHNA, CDR2 SNTAGT. The CDR3 runs 13 residues. With 4 bases removed from V and 14 bases from J, the gap between germline ends came to 20 bases. For the CDR3, the DNA is TGTGCCAGCAGTGCCCCGGGCGGCAGGATATGGTTCTTT. This encodes CASSAPGGRIWFF.

J is TRBJ1-1 and V is TRBV18; D may be TRBD1 (6 bases). In germline, CDR1 is KGHSH, CDR2 LQKENI. Trimming left V 5 bases short and J 3 bases short, with 13 bases between. This CDR3 is 14 amino acids long. CDR3 loop: CASSSQGSDTEAFF. The CDR3 DNA reads TGTGCCAGCTCATCACAGGGAAGCGACACTGAAGCTTTCTTT. The full variable domain, completed using reference TRBV18 and TRBJ1-1, is NAGVMQNPRHLVRRRGQEARLRCSPMKGHSHVYWYRQLPEEGLKFMVYLQKENIIDESGMPKERFSAEFPKEGPSILRIQQVVRGDSAAYFCASSSQGSDTEAFFGQGTRLTVV.

CDR3 DNA sequence: TGCGCCAGCAGTCAATCGTGGAGGGAATACAATGAGCAGTTCTTC. Amino acids: CASSQSWREYNEQFF. The chain joins TRBV23-1 to TRBJ2-1; D perhaps matches TRBD2 (6 bases). TRBV23-1 is an ORF, with its function uncertain. This CDR3 is built from 15 residues. With 0 bases removed from V and 4 bases from J, the gap between germline ends came to 10 bases.

This clone was observed a handful of times. J is TRBJ2-1 and V is TRBV7-9; D is perhaps TRBD1 (6 bases). V lost 5 bases, J lost 5 bases, and 19 bases lay in between. CDR1 and CDR2 (germline): SEHNR, FQNEAQ (reference sequence). The CDR3 spans 16 residues. CDR3 sequence (DNA): TGTGCCAGCAGCAAATTAGGGGGTCTTAGGGACAATGAGCAGTTCTTC. Its translation is CASSKLGGLRDNEQFF.

The chain joins TRBV5-1 to TRBJ2-3; D gene uncertain. The V end was cut by 2 bases, the J end by 2 bases, with 12 bases between. This CDR3 comprises 15 residues. CDR1 is SGHRS and CDR2 is YFSETQ in the germline V gene. CDR3 amino acids: CASSFDSPHTDTQYF. The DNA for the CDR3 is TGCGCCAGCAGCTTTGACTCCCCGCACACAGATACGCAGTATTTT.

V is TRBV12-3 or TRBV12-4 and J is TRBJ2-3; D remains unclear. The V end was cut by 6 bases, the J end by 5 bases, with 6 bases between. There are 11 residues in the CDR3. The CDR3 reads CASSLGDTQYF. In nucleotides, the CDR3 is TGTGCCAGCAGCCTTGGAGATACGCAGTATTTT.

This clone came up a few times. The rearrangement uses TRBV9 and TRBJ1-1; D is undetermined. CDR1 and CDR2 (germline): SGDLS, YYNGEE. Trimming took off 1 base at V and 0 bases at J, with 10 bases between the two ends. The CDR3 consists of 15 residues. The chain's CDR3 is CASSVMSDMNTEAFF. CDR3 DNA: TGTGCCAGCAGCGTAATGTCAGACATGAACACTGAAGCTTTCTTT.

The J gene is TRBJ2-6, the V gene TRBV19; 9 positions agree with TRBD1. Per the germline V gene, CDR1 is LNHDA and CDR2 is SQIVND (reference sequence). With V trimmed by 1 base and J by 3 bases, 13 bases remained unmatched. The CDR3 has 20 residues. This CDR3 reads CASSIGPLTGGANGANVLTF. CDR3 in DNA: TGTGCCAGTAGTATAGGACCCCTTACAGGGGGCGCGAATGGGGCCAACGTCCTGACTTTC.

This chain links TRBV7-2 with TRBJ2-3; TRBD1 agrees at 10 bases. Germline trimming cut 5 bases from V and 2 bases from J; bases unmatched to any gene: 4. The germline V gene encodes CDR1 SGHTA and CDR2 FQGNSA. The length of the CDR3 is 15 residues. CDR3 sequence: CASSPGTGVTDTQYF. The CDR3 bases are TGTGCCAGCAGCCCCGGGACAGGGGTCACAGATACGCAGTATTTT.